This T cell receptor (beta chain) was sequenced during a study of shared clonotypes between healthy human individuals. In its sample, this clone was seen once. CD8 cells regarded as naive lacked CD45RO, were positively chosen for CCR7, and omitted terminally differentiated effector memory CD45RA+ cells. TCRdb's copy holds only in-frame clones and misses some; the assay was immunoSEQ multiplex PCR. The table shows around 620,000 clones, with 95% occurring only once. The CDR3 is made up of 17 amino acids. V shed 0 bases and J shed 1 base, with 16 bases lying between them. The germline CDR1 and CDR2 sequences are SGHRS and YFSETQ.

This clonotype was obtained from a woman aged 25-40 years in good health. The specimen was naive CD8+ T cells sorted from blood. The chain employs TRBV5-1 and TRBJ1-1; D uncertain. CDR3 region: CASSLVGHRTENTEAFF. The CDR3 coding sequence is TGCGCCAGCAGCTTGGTTGGTCACCGGACCGAGAACACTGAAGCTTTCTTT.